This T cell receptor (beta chain) was identified during a study of T cell repertoires in cytomegalovirus infection. Background on the study: From public TCR beta signatures came an indication of both CMV infection and matching HLA type.

About this clonotype: The target antigen is unknown.

V lost 5 bases and J lost 0; bases outside the gene matches: 7. This CDR3 has 15 residues. CDR1 and CDR2 (germline): SEHNR, FQNEAQ (reference sequence). Each CDR3 protein is one row after TCRdb ran MiXCR on the reads. The data contain about 830,000 distinct CDR3 sequences, approximately 30% of them seen just once; the ten biggest clones take up around 12%. The clonotype comes from a human donor in good health (CMV status not recorded). Some clones in this sample may be carry-over from other donors' samples. Sequenced here: cultured CD8+ T cells from PBMCs, sampled from culture after CMV antigen stimulation. V and J are TRBV7-9 and TRBJ2-7, with TRBD1 matching 7 bases. CDR3 region: CASSGTDAGSYEQYV. CDR3 bases: TGTGCCAGCAGCGGGACAGACGCCGGCTCCTACGAGCAGTACGTC.